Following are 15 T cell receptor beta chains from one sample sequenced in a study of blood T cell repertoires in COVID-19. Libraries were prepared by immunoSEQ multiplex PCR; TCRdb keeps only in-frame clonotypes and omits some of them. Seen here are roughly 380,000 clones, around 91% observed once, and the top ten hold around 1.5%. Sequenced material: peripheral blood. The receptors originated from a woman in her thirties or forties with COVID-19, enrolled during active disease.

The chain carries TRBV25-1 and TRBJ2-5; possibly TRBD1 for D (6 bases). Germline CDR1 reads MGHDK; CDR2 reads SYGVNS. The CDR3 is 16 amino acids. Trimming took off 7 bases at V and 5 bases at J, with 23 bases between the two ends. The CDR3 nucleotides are TGTGCCAGCACCTCCAGGGGCCTTAACGTTCGGGAGACCCAGTACTTC. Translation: CASTSRGLNVRETQYF.

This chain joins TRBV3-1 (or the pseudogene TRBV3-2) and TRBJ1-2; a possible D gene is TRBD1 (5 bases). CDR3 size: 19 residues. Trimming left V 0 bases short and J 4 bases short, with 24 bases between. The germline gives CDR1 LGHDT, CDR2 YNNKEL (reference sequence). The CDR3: CASSQEGFTGRRGFYGYTF. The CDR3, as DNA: TGTGCCAGCAGCCAAGAGGGGTTCACAGGACGGCGGGGGTTCTATGGCTACACCTTC.

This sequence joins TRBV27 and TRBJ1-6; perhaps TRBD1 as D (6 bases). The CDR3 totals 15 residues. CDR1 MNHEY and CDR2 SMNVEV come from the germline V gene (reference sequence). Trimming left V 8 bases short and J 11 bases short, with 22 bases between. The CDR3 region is CASESQRDIIAPLHF. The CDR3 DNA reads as TGTGCCAGCGAATCGCAACGGGACATTATTGCACCCCTCCACTTT.

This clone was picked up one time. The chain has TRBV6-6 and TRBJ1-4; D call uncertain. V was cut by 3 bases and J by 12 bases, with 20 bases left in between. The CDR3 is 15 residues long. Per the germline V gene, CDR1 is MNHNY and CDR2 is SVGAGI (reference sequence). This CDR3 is CASSYSAVPGLELFF. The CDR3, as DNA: TGTGCCAGCAGTTATTCGGCGGTCCCGGGGTTGGAACTGTTTTTT.

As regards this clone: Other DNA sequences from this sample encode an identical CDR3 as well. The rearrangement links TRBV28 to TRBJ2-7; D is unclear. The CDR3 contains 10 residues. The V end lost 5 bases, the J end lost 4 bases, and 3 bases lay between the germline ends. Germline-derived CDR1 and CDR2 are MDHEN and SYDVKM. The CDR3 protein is CASSTYEQYF. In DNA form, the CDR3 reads TGTGCCAGCAGTACTTACGAGCAGTACTTC. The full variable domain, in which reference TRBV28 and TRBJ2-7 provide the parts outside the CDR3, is DVKVTQSSRYLVKRTGEKVFLECVQDMDHENMFWYRQDPGLGLRLIYFSYDVKMKEKGDIPEGYSVSREKKERFSLILESASTNQTSMYLCASSTYEQYFGPGTRLTVT.

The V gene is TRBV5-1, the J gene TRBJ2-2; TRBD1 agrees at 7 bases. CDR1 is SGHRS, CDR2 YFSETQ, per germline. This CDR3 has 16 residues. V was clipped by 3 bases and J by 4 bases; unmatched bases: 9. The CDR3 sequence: CASSWDLRQGTGELFF. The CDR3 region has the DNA TGCGCCAGCAGCTGGGATCTTAGACAGGGCACCGGGGAGCTGTTTTTT.

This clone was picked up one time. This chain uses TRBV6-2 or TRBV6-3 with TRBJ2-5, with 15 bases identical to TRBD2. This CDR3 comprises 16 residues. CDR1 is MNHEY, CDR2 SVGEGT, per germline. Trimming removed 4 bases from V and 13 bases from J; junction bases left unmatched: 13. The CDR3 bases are TGTGCCAGCAGTTCCTATGGACTAGCGGGGGGGGCAATTTCGTACTTC. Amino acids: CASSSYGLAGGAISYF.

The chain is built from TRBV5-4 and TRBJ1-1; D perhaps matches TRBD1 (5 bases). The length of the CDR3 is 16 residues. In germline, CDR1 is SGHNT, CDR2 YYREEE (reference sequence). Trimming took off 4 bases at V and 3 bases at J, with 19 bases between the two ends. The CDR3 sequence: CASSPGGIQYYTEAFF. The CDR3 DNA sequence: TGTGCCAGCAGCCCCGGGGGGATTCAATATTACACTGAAGCTTTCTTT.

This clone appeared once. The CDR3 is CASSQLAGGDNEQFF. In DNA, the CDR3 is TGTGCCAGCTCCCAGTTAGCGGGGGGCGACAATGAGCAGTTCTTC. The rearrangement links TRBV18 to TRBJ2-1; 10 bases are a match to TRBD2. The CDR3 has 15 residues. After removal of 6 bases from V and 5 bases from J, the junction contained 7 bases not matched to a gene. Germline-derived CDR1 and CDR2 are KGHSH and LQKENI.

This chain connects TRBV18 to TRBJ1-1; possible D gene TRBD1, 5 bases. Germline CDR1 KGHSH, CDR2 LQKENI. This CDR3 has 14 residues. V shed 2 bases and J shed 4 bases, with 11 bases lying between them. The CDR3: CASSPEVGATEAFF. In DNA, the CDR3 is TGTGCCAGCTCACCAGAGGTTGGGGCCACTGAAGCTTTCTTT.

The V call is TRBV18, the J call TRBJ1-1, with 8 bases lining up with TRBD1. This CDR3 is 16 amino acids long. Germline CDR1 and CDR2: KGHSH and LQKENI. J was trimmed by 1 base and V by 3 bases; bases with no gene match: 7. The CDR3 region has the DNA TGTGCCAGCTCACCCGCCCCTACAGGGGGGAACACTGAAGCTTTCTTT. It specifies CASSPAPTGGNTEAFF.

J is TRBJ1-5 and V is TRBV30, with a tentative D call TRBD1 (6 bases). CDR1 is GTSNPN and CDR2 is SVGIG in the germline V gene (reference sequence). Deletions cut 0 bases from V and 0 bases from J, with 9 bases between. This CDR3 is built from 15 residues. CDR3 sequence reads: CAWSVGQYSNQPQHF. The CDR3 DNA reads TGTGCCTGGAGTGTTGGACAGTATAGCAATCAGCCCCAGCATTTT.

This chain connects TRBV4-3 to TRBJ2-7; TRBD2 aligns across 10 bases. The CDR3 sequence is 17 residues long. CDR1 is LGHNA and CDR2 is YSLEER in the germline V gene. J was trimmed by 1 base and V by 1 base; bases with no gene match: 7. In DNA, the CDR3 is TGCGCCAGCAGCCAAGTCCCTAGCGGGGGTGCTTCCTACGAGCAGTACTTC. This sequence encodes CASSQVPSGGASYEQYF.

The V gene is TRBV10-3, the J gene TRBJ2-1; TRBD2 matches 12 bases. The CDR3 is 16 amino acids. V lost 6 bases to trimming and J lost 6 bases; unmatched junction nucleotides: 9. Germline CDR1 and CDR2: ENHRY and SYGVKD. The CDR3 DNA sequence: TGTGCCATCAGCGAACGACTAGCGGGGGCCCCCAATGAGCAGTTCTTC. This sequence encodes CAISERLAGAPNEQFF.

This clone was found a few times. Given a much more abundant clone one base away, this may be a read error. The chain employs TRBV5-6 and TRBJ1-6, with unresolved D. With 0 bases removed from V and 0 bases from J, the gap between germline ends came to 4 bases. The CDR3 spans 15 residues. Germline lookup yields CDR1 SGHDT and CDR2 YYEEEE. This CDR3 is CASSLGSSYNSPLHF. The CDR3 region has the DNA TGTGCCAGCAGCTTGGGGAGCTCCTATAATTCACCCCTCCACTTT.